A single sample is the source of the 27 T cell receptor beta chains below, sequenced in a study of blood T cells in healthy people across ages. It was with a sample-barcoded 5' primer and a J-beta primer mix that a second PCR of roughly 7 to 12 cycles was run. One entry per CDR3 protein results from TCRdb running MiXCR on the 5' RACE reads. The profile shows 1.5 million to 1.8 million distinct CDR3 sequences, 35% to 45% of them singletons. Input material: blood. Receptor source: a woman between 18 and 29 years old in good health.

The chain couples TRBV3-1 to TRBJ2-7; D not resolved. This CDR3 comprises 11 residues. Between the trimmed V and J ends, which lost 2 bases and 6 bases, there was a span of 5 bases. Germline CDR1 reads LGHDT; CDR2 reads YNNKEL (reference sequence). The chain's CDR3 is CASSQSVEQYF. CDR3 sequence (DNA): TGTGCCAGCAGCCAATCCGTCGAGCAGTACTTC.

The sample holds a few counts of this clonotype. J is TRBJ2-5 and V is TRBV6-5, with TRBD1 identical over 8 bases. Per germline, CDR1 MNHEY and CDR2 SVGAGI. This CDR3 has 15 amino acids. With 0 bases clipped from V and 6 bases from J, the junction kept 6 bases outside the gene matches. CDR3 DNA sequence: TGTGCCAGCAGTTACTCGACCAGGGGGCAGAAGACCCAGTACTTC. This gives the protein CASSYSTRGQKTQYF.

In DNA form, the CDR3 reads TGTGCCAGCTCAGGACAGGATAACACTGAAGCTTTCTTT. Translation: CASSGQDNTEAFF. The chain links TRBV18 to TRBJ1-1, with TRBD1 identical over 7 bases. With 5 bases clipped from V and 2 bases from J, the junction kept 2 bases outside the gene matches. In germline, CDR1 is KGHSH, CDR2 LQKENI. This CDR3 region has 13 residues.

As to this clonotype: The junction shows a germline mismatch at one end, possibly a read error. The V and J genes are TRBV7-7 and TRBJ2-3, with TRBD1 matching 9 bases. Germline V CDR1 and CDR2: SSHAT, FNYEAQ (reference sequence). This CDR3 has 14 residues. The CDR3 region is CASSAGTGSDTQYF. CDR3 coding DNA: TGTGCTAGCAGCGCCGGGACAGGGTCAGATACGCAGTATTTT.

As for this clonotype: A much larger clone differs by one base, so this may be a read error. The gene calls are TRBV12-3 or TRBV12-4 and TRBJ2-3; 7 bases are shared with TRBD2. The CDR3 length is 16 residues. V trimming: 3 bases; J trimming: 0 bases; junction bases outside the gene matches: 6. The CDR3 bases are TGTGCCAGCAGTTTTAAGGCTAGCGGAAGCACAGATACGCAGTATTTT. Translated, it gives CASSFKASGSTDTQYF.

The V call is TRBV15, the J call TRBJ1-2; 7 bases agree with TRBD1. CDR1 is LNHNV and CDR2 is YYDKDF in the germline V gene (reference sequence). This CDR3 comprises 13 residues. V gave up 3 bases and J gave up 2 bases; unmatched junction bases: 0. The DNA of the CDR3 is TGTGCCACCAGCAGGGACAGGAACTATGGCTACACCTTC. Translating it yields CATSRDRNYGYTF.

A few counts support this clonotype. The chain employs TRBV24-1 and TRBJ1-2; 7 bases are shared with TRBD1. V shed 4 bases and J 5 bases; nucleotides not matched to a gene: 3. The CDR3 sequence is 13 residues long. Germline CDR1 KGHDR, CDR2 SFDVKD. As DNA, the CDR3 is TGTGCCACCAGTGAAGTGACAGGGTATGGCTACACCTTC. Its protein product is CATSEVTGYGYTF.

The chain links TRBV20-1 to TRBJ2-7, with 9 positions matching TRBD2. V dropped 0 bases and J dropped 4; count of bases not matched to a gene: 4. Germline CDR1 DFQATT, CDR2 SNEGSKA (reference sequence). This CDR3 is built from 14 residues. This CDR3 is CSARDPSGAYEQYF. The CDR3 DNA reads TGCAGTGCTAGAGATCCTAGCGGGGCTTACGAGCAGTACTTC.

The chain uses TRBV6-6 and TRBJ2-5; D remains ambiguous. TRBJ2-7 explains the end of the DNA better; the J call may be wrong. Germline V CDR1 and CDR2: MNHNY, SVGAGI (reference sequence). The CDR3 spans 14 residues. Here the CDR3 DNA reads TGTGCCAGCAGTTACTCTTCCGACTGGGGCGAGCAGTACTTC. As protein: CASSYSSDWGEQYF.

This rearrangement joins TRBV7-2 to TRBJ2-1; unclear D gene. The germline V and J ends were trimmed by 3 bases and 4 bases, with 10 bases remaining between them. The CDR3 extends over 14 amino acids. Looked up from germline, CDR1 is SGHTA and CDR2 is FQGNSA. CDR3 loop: CTSSFDWIYNEQFF. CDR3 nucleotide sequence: TGTACCAGCAGCTTTGACTGGATTTACAATGAGCAGTTCTTC.

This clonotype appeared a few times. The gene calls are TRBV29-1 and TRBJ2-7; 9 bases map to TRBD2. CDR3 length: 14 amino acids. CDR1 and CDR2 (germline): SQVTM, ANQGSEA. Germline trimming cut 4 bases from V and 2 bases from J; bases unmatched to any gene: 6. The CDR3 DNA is TGCAGCGTTGGGAGGACTAGCGAAACCTACGAGCAGTACTTC. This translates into CSVGRTSETYEQYF.

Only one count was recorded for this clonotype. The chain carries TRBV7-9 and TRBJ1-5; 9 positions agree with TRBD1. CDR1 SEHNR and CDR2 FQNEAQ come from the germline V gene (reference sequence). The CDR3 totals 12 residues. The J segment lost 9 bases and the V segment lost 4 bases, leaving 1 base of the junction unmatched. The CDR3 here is CASSSTGGPQHF. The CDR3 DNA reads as TGTGCCAGCAGCTCGACAGGGGGGCCCCAGCATTTT.

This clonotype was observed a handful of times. DNA for the CDR3: TGCGCCAGCAGCCAAGATTTGGGACTAGCGGGAGTTGTCCACAATGAGCAGTTCTTC. It translates to CASSQDLGLAGVVHNEQFF. The chain couples TRBV4-3 to TRBJ2-1, with 14 nucleotides matching TRBD2. Germline trimming cut 0 bases from V and 5 bases from J; bases unmatched to any gene: 9. In germline, CDR1 is LGHNA, CDR2 YSLEER. The CDR3 contains 19 residues.

Written as DNA, the CDR3 is TGTGCCAGCACCTCAGCGGTCTCTGGGGCCAACGTCCTGACTTTC. Its translation is CASTSAVSGANVLTF. This sequence joins TRBV6-2 or TRBV6-3 and TRBJ2-6, with a weak D call TRBD2 (5 bases). Per the germline V gene, CDR1 is MNHEY and CDR2 is SVGEGT. The CDR3 has 15 residues. The V and J ends lost 7 bases and 0 bases respectively, with 10 bases between them.

CDR3: CASSTHGGISEDEQYF. The CDR3 DNA sequence: TGTGCCAGCAGCACCCATGGCGGGATCTCGGAGGACGAGCAGTACTTC. The V gene is TRBV9, the J gene TRBJ2-7; maybe TRBD2 (6 bases). V was trimmed by 4 bases and J by 5 bases, leaving 22 bases between them. Looked up from germline, CDR1 is SGDLS and CDR2 is YYNGEE. The CDR3 consists of 16 residues.

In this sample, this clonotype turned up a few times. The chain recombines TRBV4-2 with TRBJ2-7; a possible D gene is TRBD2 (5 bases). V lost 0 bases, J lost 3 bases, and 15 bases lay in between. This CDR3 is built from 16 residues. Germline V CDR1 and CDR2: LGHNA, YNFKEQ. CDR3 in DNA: TGTGCCAGCAGCCAAGATTTTGCGGGCGTTCTCTACGAGCAGTACTTC. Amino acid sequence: CASSQDFAGVLYEQYF.

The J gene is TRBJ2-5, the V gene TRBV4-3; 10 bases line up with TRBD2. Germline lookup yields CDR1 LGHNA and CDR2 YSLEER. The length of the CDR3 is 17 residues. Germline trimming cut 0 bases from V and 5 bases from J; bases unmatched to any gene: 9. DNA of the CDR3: TGCGCCAGCAGCCAAGAGAGGGTTCTAGCGGGAGACGAGACCCAGTACTTC. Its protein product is CASSQERVLAGDETQYF.

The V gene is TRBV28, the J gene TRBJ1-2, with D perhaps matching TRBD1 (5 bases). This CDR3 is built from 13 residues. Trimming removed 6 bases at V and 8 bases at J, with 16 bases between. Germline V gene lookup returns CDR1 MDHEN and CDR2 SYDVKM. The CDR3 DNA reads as TGTGCCAGCAGGAGGGACTCGACGCAGGGCTACACCTTC. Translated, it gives CASRRDSTQGYTF.

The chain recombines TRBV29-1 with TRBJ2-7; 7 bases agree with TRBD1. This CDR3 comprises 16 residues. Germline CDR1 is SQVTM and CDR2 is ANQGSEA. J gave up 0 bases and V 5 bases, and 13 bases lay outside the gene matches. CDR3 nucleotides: TGCAGCGTTATAAACCAAGACAGGGCCCTCTCCTACGAGCAGTACTTC. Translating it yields CSVINQDRALSYEQYF.

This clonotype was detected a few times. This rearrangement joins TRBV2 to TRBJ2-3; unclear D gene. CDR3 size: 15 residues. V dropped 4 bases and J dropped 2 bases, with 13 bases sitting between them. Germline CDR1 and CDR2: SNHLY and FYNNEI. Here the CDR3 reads CASSADIPLTDTQYF. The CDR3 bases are TGTGCCAGCAGTGCCGACATACCCCTCACAGATACGCAGTATTTT.

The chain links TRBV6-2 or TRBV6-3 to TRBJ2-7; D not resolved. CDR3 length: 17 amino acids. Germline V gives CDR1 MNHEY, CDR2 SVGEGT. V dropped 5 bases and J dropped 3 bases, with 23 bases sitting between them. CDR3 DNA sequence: TGTGCCAGCAGTCATTTCGGGTCCCATTCCTCTATCTACGAGCAGTACTTC. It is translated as CASSHFGSHSSIYEQYF.

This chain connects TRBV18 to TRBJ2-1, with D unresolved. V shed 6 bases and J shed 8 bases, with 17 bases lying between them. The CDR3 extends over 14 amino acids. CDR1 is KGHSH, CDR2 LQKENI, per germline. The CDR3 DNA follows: TGTGCCAGCTCCCCGCCCCCCCTATCCCATGAGCAGTTCTTC. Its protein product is CASSPPPLSHEQFF.

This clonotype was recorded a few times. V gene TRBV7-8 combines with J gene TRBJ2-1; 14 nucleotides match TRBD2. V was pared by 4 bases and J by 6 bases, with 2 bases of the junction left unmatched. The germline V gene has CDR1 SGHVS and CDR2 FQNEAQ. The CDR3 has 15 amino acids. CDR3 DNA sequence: TGTGCCAGCAGCTCGACTAGCGGGAGGGCCAATGAGCAGTTCTTC. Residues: CASSSTSGRANEQFF.

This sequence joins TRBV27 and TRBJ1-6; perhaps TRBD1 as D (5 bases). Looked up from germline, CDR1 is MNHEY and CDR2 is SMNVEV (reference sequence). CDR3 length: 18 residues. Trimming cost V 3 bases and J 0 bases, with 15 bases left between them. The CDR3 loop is CASSLVGTPSSYNSPLHF. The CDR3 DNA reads TGTGCCAGCAGTTTGGTTGGGACTCCTAGCTCCTATAATTCACCCCTCCACTTT.

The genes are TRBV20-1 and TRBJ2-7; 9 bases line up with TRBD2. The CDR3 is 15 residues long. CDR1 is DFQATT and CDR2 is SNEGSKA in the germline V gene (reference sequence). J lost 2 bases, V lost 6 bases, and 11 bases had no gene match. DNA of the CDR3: TGCAGTGCGGAACCGGGACTAGCAGGACCCTACGAGCAGTACTTC. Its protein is CSAEPGLAGPYEQYF.

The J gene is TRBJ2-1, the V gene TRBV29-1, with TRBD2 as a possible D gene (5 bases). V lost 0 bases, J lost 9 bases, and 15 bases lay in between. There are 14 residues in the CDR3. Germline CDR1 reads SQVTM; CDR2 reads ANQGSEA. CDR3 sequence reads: CSVEDPSRRSEQFF. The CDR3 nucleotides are TGCAGCGTTGAAGATCCGTCGAGGAGGAGTGAGCAGTTCTTC.

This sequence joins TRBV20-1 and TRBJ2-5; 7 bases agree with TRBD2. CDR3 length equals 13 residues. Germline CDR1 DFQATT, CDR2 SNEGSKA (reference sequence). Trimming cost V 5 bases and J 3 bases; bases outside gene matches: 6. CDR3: CSARLAAEETQYF. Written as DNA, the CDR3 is TGCAGTGCTCGGCTAGCGGCTGAAGAGACCCAGTACTTC.